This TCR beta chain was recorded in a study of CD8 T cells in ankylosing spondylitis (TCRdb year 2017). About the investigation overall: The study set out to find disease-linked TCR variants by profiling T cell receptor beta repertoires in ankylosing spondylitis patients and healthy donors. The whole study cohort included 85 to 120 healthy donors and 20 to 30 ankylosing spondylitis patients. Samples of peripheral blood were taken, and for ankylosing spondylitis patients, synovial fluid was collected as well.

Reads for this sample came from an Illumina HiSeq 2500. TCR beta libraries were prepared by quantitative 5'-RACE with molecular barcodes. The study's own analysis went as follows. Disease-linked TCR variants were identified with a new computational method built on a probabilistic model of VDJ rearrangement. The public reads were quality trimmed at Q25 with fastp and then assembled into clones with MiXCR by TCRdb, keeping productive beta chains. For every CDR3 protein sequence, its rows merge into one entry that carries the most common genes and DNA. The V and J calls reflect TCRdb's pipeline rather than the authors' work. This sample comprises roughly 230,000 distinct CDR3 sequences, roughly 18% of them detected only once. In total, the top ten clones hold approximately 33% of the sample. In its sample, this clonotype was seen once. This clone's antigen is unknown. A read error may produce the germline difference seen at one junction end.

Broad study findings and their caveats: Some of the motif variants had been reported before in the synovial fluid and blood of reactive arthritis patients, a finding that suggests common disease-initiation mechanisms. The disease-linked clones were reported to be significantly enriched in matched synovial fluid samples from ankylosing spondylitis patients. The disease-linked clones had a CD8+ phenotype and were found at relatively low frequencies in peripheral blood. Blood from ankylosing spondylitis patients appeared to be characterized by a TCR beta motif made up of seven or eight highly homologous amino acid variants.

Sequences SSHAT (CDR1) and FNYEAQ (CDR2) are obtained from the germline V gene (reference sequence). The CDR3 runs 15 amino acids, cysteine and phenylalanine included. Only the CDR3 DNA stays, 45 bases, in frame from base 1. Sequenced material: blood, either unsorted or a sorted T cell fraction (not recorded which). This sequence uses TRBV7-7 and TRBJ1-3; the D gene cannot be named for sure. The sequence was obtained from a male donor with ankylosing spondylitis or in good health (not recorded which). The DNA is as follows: TGTGCTAGCAGCGAAAGTCAGAGCTCTGGAAACACCATATATTTT. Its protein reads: CASSESQSSGNTIYF.